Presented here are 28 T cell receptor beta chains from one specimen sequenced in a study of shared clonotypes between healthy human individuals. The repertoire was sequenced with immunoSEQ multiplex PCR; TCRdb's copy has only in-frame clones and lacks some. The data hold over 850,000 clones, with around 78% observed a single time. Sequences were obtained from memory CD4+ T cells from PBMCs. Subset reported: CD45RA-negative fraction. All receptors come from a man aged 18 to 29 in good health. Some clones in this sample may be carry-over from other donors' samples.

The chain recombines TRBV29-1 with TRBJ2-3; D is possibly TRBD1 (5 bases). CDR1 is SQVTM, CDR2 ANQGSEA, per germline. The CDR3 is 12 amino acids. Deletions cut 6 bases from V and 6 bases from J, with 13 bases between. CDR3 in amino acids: CSVRQGWDTQYF. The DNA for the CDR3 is TGCAGCGTCCGTCAGGGTTGGGATACGCAGTATTTT.

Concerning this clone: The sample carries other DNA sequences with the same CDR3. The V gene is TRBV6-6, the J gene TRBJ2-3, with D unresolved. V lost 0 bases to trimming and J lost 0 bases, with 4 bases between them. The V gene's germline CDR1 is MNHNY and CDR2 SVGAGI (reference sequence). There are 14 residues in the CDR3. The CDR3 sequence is CASSYSSSTDTQYF. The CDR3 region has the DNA TGTGCCAGCAGTTACTCGAGTAGCACAGATACGCAGTATTTT.

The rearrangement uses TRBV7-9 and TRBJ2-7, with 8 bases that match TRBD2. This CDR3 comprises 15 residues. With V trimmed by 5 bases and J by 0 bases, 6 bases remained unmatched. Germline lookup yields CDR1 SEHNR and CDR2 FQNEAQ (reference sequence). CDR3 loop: CASSRGLGPSYEQYF. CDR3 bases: TGTGCCAGCAGCAGGGGACTAGGTCCCTCCTACGAGCAGTACTTC.

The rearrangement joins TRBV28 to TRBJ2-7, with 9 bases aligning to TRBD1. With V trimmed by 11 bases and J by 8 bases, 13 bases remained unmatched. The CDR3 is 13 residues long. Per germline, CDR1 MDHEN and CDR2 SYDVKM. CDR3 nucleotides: TGTGCCCTGGAAGGACAGGGGTCGTCAAAGCAGTACTTC. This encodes CALEGQGSSKQYF.

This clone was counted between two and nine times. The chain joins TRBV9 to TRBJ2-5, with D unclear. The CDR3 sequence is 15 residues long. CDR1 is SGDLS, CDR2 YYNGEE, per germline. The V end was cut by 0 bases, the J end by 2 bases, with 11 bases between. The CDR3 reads CASSVAPVTQETQYF. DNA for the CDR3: TGTGCCAGCAGCGTAGCCCCGGTGACACAAGAGACCCAGTACTTC.

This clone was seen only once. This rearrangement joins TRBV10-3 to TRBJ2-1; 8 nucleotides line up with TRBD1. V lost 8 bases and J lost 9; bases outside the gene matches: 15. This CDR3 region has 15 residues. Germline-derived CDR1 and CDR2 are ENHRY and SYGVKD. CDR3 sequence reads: CAIERTGSPLGEQFF. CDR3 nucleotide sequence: TGTGCCATCGAACGGACAGGGTCCCCCCTCGGTGAGCAGTTCTTC.

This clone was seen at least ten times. The CDR3 reads CASSYPPQFNQPQHF. Here the CDR3 DNA reads TGTGCCAGCAGTTACCCTCCACAGTTCAATCAGCCCCAGCATTTT. V is TRBV6-6 and J is TRBJ1-5; the D is unclear. CDR3 size: 15 residues. Germline V gene data show CDR1 as MNHNY and CDR2 as SVGAGI (reference sequence). V was pared by 2 bases and J by 3 bases, with 11 bases between.

CDR3 region: CASSQMSNTEAFF. The CDR3 region has the DNA TGTGCCAGCAGCCAAATGAGTAACACTGAAGCTTTCTTT. The chain is built from TRBV11-3 and TRBJ1-1; no firm D call. Trimming pared 5 bases from V and 2 bases from J, leaving 9 bases between. The CDR3 extends over 13 amino acids. Looked up from germline, CDR1 is SGHNT and CDR2 is YENEEA.

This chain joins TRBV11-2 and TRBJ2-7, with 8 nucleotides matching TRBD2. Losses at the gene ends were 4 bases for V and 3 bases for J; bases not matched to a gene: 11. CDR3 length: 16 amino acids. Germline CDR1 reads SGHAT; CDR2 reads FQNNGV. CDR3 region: CASSSGGLYLRYEQYF. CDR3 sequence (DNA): TGTGCCAGCAGCTCGGGGGGGCTCTATTTGCGCTACGAGCAGTACTTC.

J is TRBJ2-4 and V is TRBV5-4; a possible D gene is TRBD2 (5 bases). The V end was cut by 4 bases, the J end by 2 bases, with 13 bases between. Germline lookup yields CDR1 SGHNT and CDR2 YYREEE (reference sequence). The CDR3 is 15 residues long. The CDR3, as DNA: TGTGCCAGCAGCCTGGACTGGACCTCCAAAAACATTCAGTACTTC. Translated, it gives CASSLDWTSKNIQYF.

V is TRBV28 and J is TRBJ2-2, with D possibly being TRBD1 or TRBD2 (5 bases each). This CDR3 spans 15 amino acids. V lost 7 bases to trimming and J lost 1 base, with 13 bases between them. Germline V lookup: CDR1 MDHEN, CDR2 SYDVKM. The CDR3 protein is CASKLGDRNTGELFF. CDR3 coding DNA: TGTGCCAGCAAGTTGGGGGACCGGAACACCGGGGAGCTGTTTTTT.

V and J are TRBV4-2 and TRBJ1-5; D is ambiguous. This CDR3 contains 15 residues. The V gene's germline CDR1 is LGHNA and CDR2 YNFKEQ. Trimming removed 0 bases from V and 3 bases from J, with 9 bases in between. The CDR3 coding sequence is TGTGCCAGCAGCCAAGATGGAGGGATCAATCAGCCCCAGCATTTT. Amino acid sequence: CASSQDGGINQPQHF.

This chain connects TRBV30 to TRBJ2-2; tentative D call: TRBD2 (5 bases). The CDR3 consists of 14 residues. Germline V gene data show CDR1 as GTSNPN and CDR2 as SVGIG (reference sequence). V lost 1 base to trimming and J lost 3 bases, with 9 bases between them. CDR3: CAWSGVAHTGELFF. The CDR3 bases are TGTGCCTGGAGTGGGGTAGCGCACACCGGGGAGCTGTTTTTT. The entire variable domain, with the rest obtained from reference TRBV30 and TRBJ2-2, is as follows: SQTIHQWPATLVQPVGSPLSLECTVEGTSNPNLYWYRQAAGRGLQLLFYSVGIGQISSEVPQNLSASRPQDRQFILSSKKLLLSDSGFYLCAWSGVAHTGELFFGEGSRLTVL.

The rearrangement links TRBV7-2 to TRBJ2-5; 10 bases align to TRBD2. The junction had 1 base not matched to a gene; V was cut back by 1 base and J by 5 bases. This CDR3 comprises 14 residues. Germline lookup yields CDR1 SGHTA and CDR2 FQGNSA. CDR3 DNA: TGTGCCAGCAGCTTAGTTAGCGGGAGGGAGACCCAGTACTTC. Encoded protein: CASSLVSGRETQYF.

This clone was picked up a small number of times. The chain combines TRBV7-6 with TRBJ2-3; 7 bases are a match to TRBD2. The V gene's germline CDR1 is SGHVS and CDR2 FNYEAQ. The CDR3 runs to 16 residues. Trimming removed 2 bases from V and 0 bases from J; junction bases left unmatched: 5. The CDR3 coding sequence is TGTGCCAGCAGCTTACGCCCTAGCGGAAGCACAGATACGCAGTATTTT. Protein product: CASSLRPSGSTDTQYF.

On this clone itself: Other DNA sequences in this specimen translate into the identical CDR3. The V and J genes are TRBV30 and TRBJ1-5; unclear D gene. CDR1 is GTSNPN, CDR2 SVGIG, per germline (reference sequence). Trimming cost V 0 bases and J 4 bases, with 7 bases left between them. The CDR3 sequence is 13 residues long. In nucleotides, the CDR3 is TGTGCCTGGAGTGTAAGAGAGAATCAGCCCCAGCATTTT. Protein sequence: CAWSVRENQPQHF.

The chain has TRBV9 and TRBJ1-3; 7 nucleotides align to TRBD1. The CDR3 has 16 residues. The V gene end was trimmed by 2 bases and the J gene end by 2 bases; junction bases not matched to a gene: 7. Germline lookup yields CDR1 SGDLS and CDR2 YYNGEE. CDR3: CASSVSVQGAGNTIYF. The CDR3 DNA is TGTGCCAGCAGCGTTTCAGTCCAGGGGGCTGGAAACACCATATATTTT.

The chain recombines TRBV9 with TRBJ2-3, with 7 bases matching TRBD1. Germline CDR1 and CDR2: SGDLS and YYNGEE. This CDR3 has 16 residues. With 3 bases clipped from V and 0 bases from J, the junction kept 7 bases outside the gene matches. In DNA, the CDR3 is TGTGCCAGCAGCGACGCGACAGGGAGTAGCACAGATACGCAGTATTTT. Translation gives CASSDATGSSTDTQYF.

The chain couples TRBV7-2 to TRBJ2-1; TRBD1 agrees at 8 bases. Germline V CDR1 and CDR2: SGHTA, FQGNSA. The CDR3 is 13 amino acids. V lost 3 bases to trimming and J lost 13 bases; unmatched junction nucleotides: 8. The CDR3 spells CASSFGPDRGQFF. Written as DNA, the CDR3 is TGTGCCAGCAGCTTCGGCCCCGACAGGGGACAGTTCTTC.

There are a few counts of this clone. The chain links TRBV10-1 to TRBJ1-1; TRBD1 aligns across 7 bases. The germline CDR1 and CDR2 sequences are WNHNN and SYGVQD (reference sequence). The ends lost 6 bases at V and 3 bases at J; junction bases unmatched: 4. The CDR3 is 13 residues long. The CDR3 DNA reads TGCGCCAGCAGCGGGACAGAATACACTGAAGCTTTCTTT. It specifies CASSGTEYTEAFF.

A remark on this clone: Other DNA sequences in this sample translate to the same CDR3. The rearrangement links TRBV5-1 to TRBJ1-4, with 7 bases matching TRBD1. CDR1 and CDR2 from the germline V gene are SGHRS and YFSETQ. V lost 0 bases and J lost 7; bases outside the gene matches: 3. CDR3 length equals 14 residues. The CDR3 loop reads CASSLGQGGEKLFF. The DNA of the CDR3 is TGCGCCAGCAGCTTGGGACAGGGTGGTGAAAAACTGTTTTTT.

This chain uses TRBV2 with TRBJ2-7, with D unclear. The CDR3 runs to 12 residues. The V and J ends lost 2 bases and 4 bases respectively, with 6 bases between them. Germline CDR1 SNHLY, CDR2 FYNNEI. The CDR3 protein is CASSEIGYEQYF. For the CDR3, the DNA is TGTGCCAGCAGTGAAATTGGATACGAGCAGTACTTC.

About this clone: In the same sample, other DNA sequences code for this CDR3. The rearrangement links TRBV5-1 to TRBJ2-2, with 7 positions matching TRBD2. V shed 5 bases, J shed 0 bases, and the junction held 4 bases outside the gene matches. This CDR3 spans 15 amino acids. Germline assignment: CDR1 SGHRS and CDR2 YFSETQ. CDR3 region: CASSSLAANTGELFF. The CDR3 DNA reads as TGCGCCAGCAGTTCTCTAGCGGCGAACACCGGGGAGCTGTTTTTT.

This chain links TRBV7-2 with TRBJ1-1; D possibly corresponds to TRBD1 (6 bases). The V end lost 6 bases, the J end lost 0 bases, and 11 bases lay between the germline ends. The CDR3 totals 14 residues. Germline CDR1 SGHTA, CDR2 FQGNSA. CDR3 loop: CASRAGHMNTEAFF. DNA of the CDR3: TGTGCCAGCAGGGCGGGACATATGAACACTGAAGCTTTCTTT.

The CDR3 loop is CASSPPGRIYGYTF. The CDR3 DNA is TGTGCCAGCAGTCCCCCGGGGCGGATCTATGGCTACACCTTC. This sequence joins TRBV28 and TRBJ1-2; D perhaps matches TRBD1 (5 bases). Trimming cost V 5 bases and J 4 bases, with 14 bases left between them. CDR1 is MDHEN, CDR2 SYDVKM, per germline. The CDR3 has 14 residues.

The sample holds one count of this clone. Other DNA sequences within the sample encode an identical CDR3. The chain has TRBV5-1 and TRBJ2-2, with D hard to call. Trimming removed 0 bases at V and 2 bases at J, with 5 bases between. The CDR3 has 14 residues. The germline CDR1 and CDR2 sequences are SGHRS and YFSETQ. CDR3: CASSLDSNTGELFF. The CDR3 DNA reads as TGCGCCAGCAGCTTGGACTCCAACACCGGGGAGCTGTTTTTT.

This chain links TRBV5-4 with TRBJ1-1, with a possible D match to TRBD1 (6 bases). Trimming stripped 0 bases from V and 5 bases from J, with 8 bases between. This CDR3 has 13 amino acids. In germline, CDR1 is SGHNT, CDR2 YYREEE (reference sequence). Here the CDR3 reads CASSLATGTEAFF. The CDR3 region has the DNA TGTGCCAGCAGCTTGGCCACAGGGACTGAAGCTTTCTTT.

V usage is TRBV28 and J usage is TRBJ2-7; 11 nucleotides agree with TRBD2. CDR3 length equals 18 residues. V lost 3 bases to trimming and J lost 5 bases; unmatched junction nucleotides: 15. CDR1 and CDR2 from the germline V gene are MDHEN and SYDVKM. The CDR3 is CASSFFSPRLAGNHEQYF. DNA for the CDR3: TGTGCCAGCAGTTTCTTTAGTCCCAGACTAGCGGGAAATCACGAGCAGTACTTC.